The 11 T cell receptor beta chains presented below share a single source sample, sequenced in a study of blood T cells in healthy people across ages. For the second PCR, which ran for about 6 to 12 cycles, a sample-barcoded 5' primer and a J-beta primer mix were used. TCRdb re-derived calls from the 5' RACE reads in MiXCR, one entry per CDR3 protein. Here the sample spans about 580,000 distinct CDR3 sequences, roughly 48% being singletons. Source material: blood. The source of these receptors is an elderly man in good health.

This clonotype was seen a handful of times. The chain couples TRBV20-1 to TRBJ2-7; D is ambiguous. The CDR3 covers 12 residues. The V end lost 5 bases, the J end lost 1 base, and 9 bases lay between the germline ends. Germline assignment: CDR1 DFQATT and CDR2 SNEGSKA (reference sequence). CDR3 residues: CSAEKLSYEQYF. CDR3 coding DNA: TGCAGTGCTGAAAAGCTTTCCTACGAGCAGTACTTC.

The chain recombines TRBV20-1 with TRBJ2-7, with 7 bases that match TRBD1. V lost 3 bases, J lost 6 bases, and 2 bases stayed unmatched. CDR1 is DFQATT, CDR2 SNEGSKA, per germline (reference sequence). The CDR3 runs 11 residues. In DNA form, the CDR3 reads TGCAGTGCTAGTGACAGGGTCGAGCAGTACTTC. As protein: CSASDRVEQYF.

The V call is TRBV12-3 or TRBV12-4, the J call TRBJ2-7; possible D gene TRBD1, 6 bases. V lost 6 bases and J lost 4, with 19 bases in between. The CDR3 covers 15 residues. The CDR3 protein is CASSRYPTGSYEQYF. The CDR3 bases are TGTGCCAGCAGCCGTTACCCGACAGGAAGTTACGAGCAGTACTTC.

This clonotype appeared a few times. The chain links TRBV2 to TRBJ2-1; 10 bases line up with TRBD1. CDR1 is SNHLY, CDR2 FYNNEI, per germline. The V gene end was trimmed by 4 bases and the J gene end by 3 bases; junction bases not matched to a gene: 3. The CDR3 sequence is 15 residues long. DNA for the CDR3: TGTGCCAGCAGTGTATGGGACAGGGGCTACAATGAGCAGTTCTTC. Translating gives CASSVWDRGYNEQFF. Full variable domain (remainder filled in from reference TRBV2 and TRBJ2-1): EPEVTQTPSHQVTQMGQEVILRCVPISNHLYFYWYRQILGQKVEFLVSFYNNEISEKSEIFDDQFSVERPDGSNFTLKIRSTKLEDSAMYFCASSVWDRGYNEQFFGPGTRLTVL.

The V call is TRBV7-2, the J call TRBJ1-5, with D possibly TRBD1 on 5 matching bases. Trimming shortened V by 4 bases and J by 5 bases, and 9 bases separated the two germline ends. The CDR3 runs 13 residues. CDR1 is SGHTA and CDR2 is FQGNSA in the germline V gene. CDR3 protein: CASSSGRDQPQHF. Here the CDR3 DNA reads TGTGCCAGCAGCTCCGGCAGGGATCAGCCCCAGCATTTT.

The CDR3 sequence is CASSFWGGGYTF. CDR3 sequence (DNA): TGTGCCAGCAGCTTCTGGGGTGGGGGCTACACCTTC. The chain recombines TRBV7-2 with TRBJ1-2; D gene uncertain. The CDR3 spans 12 residues. CDR1 SGHTA and CDR2 FQGNSA come from the germline V gene. Trimming left V 3 bases short and J 8 bases short, with 10 bases between.

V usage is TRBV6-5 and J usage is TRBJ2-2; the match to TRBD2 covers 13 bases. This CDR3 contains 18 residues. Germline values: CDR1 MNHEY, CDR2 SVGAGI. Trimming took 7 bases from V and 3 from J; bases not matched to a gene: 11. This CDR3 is CASTYSLAGGPDTGELFF. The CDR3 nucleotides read TGTGCCAGCACTTATTCACTAGCGGGAGGGCCCGACACCGGGGAGCTGTTTTTT.

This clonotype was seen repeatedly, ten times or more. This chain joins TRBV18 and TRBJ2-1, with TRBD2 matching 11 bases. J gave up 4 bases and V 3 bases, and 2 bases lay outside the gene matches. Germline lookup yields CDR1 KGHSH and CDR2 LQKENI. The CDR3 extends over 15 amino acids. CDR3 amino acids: CASSPRTSGYNEQFF. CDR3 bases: TGTGCCAGCTCACCCCGGACTAGCGGGTACAATGAGCAGTTCTTC.

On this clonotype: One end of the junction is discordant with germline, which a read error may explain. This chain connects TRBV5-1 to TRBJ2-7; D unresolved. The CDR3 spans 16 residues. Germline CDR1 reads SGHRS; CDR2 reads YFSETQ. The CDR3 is CASSLGVSRSSYKQYF. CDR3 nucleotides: TGCGCCAGCAGCTTGGGGGTATCGAGGAGCTCCTACAAGCAGTACTTC.

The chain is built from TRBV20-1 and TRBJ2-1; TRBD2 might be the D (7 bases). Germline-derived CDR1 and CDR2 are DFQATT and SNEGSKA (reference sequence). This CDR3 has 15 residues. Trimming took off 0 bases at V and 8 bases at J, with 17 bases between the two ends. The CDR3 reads CSAREDSGGADEQFF. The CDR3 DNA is TGCAGTGCTAGAGAGGATAGTGGGGGGGCAGATGAGCAGTTCTTC.

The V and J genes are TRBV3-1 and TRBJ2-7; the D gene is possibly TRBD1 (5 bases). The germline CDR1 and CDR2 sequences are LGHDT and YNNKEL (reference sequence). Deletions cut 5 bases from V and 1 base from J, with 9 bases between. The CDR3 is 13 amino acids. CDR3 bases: TGTGCCAGCAGCGACGACAGATCCTACGAGCAGTACTTC. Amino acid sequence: CASSDDRSYEQYF.